This T cell receptor beta chain was identified during a study of T cell responses to AZD1222 COVID-19 vaccine. Study-wide results and limits: Just a handful of people given AZD1222 tested seropositive at baseline.

Both about-4-week and about-12-week second-dose recipients were combined. Repertoires were generated with immunoSEQ multiplex PCR, while TCRdb's copy carries only in-frame clones and drops some. The sample has 150,000 or so clones, almost 95% seen once. To note about this clone: Its antigen remains unidentified.

Germline CDR1 and CDR2: SNHLY and FYNNEI. Trimming stripped 6 bases from V and 6 bases from J, with 14 bases between. The CDR3 length is 13 residues. The chain couples TRBV2 to TRBJ1-1; maybe TRBD1 (5 bases). The TCR originated in an adult who received the AZD1222 COVID-19 vaccine. Source: peripheral blood, taken 28 days after the second AZD1222 dose. DNA for the CDR3: TGTGCCAGCAGAACAGGTTTCCGGGCTGAAGCTTTCTTT. Its protein product is CASRTGFRAEAFF.